What follows are 21 T cell receptor beta chains derived from one specimen sequenced in a study of CD8 T cells in ankylosing spondylitis. Which antigens these TCRs recognize remains unknown. Overall study findings and caveats: Ankylosing spondylitis blood seemed to carry a telltale TCR beta motif made of fewer than ten highly homologous variants.

TCRdb ran MiXCR on the 5' RACE reads and lists one entry per CDR3 protein. The sample includes fewer than 250,000 distinct CDR3 sequences, around 19% of them seen just once. The sequenced sample was blood, either unsorted or a sorted T cell fraction (not recorded which). All receptors come from a male donor with ankylosing spondylitis.

CDR3 loop: CASSQEWDSSSYEQYF. The CDR3 bases are TGTGCCAGCAGCCAAGAATGGGACTCAAGCTCCTACGAGCAGTACTTC. This chain joins TRBV3-1 and TRBJ2-7; possibly TRBD2 for D (6 bases). V dropped 0 bases and J dropped 0 bases, with 12 bases sitting between them. This CDR3 contains 16 residues. Germline V gene data show CDR1 as LGHDT and CDR2 as YNNKEL (reference sequence).

This clonotype has only a few counts. V is TRBV12-3 or TRBV12-4 and J is TRBJ2-1, with D tentatively TRBD2 (6 bases). The length of the CDR3 is 15 residues. V was cut by 5 bases and J by 4 bases, with 15 bases left in between. Here the CDR3 reads CASSTRGAPYNEQFF. DNA for the CDR3: TGTGCCAGCAGTACGCGGGGCGCTCCTTACAATGAGCAGTTCTTC.

This clonotype was counted a few times. J is TRBJ1-1 and V is TRBV27; no reliable D call. Trimming left V 2 bases short and J 2 bases short, with 9 bases between. The CDR3 sequence is 14 residues long. Germline values: CDR1 MNHEY, CDR2 SMNVEV (reference sequence). CDR3 amino acids: CASSLRVVNTEAFF. CDR3 coding DNA: TGTGCCAGCAGTTTACGGGTGGTTAACACTGAAGCTTTCTTT.

In its sample, this clonotype was seen many times. The CDR3: CASSLLAGVPYEQYF. DNA of the CDR3: TGTGCCAGCAGTTTACTAGCGGGAGTACCCTACGAGCAGTACTTC. The genes are TRBV6-5 and TRBJ2-7, with 11 bases fitting TRBD2. Germline V gene sequence: CDR1 MNHEY, CDR2 SVGAGI. Trimming cost V 4 bases and J 2 bases; bases outside gene matches: 4. This CDR3 has 15 amino acids.

This clonotype came up many times. V is TRBV27 and J is TRBJ2-3; D is ambiguous. The CDR3 spans 15 residues. V shed 2 bases and J shed 0 bases, with 9 bases lying between them. Germline CDR1 and CDR2: MNHEY and SMNVEV (reference sequence). This CDR3 is CASSLGPISTDTQYF. CDR3 DNA sequence: TGTGCCAGCAGTTTAGGTCCCATTAGCACAGATACGCAGTATTTT.

This clonotype has just a few counts. This sequence joins TRBV14 and TRBJ2-1, with D perhaps matching TRBD2 (6 bases). Trimming removed 5 bases at V and 1 base at J, with 18 bases between. The germline V gene has CDR1 SGHDN and CDR2 FVKESK. CDR3 length: 17 residues. The CDR3 coding sequence is TGTGCCAGCAGCATCTTTTCGGGAGAGCAATCCTACAATGAGCAGTTCTTC. Translation: CASSIFSGEQSYNEQFF. Looking up the rest from reference TRBV14 and TRBJ2-1 gives the full variable domain: EAGVTQFPSHSVIEKGQTVTLRCDPISGHDNLYWYRRVMGKEIKFLLHFVKESKQDESGMPNNRFLAERTGGTYSTLKVQPAELEDSGVYFCASSIFSGEQSYNEQFFGPGTRLTVL.

This clonotype appeared a single time. The V and J genes are TRBV7-9 and TRBJ1-1; the match to TRBD1 covers 10 bases. Germline CDR1 is SEHNR and CDR2 is FQNEAQ (reference sequence). This CDR3 has 14 amino acids. V was clipped by 6 bases and J by 6 bases; unmatched bases: 7. Here the CDR3 DNA reads TGTGCCAGCAGACCCGGGACAGGGGATCCTGAAGCTTTCTTT. The encoded protein is CASRPGTGDPEAFF.

This clonotype was picked up a small number of times. The chain uses TRBV7-8 and TRBJ2-1; possibly TRBD1 or TRBD2 for D (5 bases each). Trimming left V 4 bases short and J 12 bases short, with 19 bases between. Germline V gene lookup returns CDR1 SGHVS and CDR2 FQNEAQ. There are 14 residues in the CDR3. The CDR3 DNA sequence: TGTGCCAGCAGCTCAACCACGGGACCCTTGGGGCAGTTCTTC. Protein: CASSSTTGPLGQFF.

This clonotype turned up a few times. The chain uses TRBV13 and TRBJ2-1; 13 positions match TRBD2. Germline V CDR1 and CDR2: PRHDT, FYEKMQ (reference sequence). Trimming removed 5 bases from V and 4 bases from J; junction bases left unmatched: 5. The CDR3 contains 16 residues. The CDR3 DNA reads as TGTGCCAGCAGCCCTCCACTAGCGGGGGGGTACAATGAGCAGTTCTTC. This sequence encodes CASSPPLAGGYNEQFF.

This clonotype was recorded a few times. The chain combines TRBV20-1 with TRBJ1-1; tentative D call: TRBD1 (5 bases). The germline V gene encodes CDR1 DFQATT and CDR2 SNEGSKA (reference sequence). Trimming stripped 6 bases from V and 0 bases from J, with 14 bases between. The CDR3 has 14 residues. This CDR3 is CSAKNPQVNTEAFF. The CDR3 nucleotides are TGCAGTGCAAAAAATCCACAGGTGAACACTGAAGCTTTCTTT.

The chain employs TRBV4-3 and TRBJ1-2; weak D call: TRBD1 (5 bases). V was pared by 0 bases and J by 5 bases, with 10 bases between. Looked up from germline, CDR1 is LGHNA and CDR2 is YSLEER. This CDR3 has 14 residues. CDR3 loop: CASSQEGQAYGYTF. The CDR3 DNA follows: TGCGCCAGCAGCCAAGAGGGGCAGGCGTATGGCTACACCTTC.

The V and J genes are TRBV6-5 and TRBJ2-6, with no clear D. The germline gives CDR1 MNHEY, CDR2 SVGAGI. Deletions cut 1 base from V and 4 bases from J, with 5 bases between. The CDR3 contains 14 residues. The CDR3 nucleotides read TGTGCCAGCAGTTACTACGGGGGGGCCAACGTCCTGACTTTC. This translates into CASSYYGGANVLTF.

The V and J genes are TRBV20-1 and TRBJ2-1, with 11 bases fitting TRBD2. V was pared by 1 base and J by 0 bases, with 8 bases of the junction left unmatched. Per the germline V gene, CDR1 is DFQATT and CDR2 is SNEGSKA (reference sequence). The CDR3 is 18 amino acids. The CDR3 DNA sequence: TGCAGTGCTAGAGGGTGGGGACTAGCGGCCAGCTCCTACAATGAGCAGTTCTTC. Its protein is CSARGWGLAASSYNEQFF.

This clonotype has just a few counts. The chain recombines TRBV9 with TRBJ1-6; D ambiguous. Germline lookup yields CDR1 SGDLS and CDR2 YYNGEE. The CDR3 contains 17 residues. Trimming removed 3 bases at V and 5 bases at J, with 18 bases between. DNA of the CDR3: TGTGCCAGCAGCGACCGTGCCGGACCTGGGGATAATTCACCCCTCCACTTT. This codes for CASSDRAGPGDNSPLHF.

This clonotype has more than one count but fewer than ten. The gene calls are TRBV6-5 and TRBJ2-5; 9 nucleotides agree with TRBD2. V lost 2 bases and J lost 1; bases outside the gene matches: 2. The V gene's germline CDR1 is MNHEY and CDR2 SVGAGI. This CDR3 comprises 15 residues. The chain's CDR3 is CASSYLAGLQETQYF. The CDR3 DNA reads as TGTGCCAGCAGTTACCTAGCGGGGCTCCAAGAGACCCAGTACTTC.

The J gene is TRBJ2-1, the V gene TRBV28, with D uncertain. Trimming took 2 bases from V and 10 from J, leaving 15 bases between them. Germline V lookup: CDR1 MDHEN, CDR2 SYDVKM. CDR3 size: 14 residues. For the CDR3, the DNA is TGTGCCAGCAGTTTAGGGCCAGAGACAATGGAGCAGTTCTTC. This codes for CASSLGPETMEQFF. The variable domain in full, with the rest retrieved from reference TRBV28 and TRBJ2-1, is DVKVTQSSRYLVKRTGEKVFLECVQDMDHENMFWYRQDPGLGLRLIYFSYDVKMKEKGDIPEGYSVSREKKERFSLILESASTNQTSMYLCASSLGPETMEQFFGPGTRLTVL.

V gene TRBV4-1 combines with J gene TRBJ2-7; 9 bases line up with TRBD1. Germline V CDR1 and CDR2: MGHRA, YSYEKL. The V and J ends lost 3 bases and 3 bases, in that order; junction bases with no gene match: 9. The CDR3 has 16 residues. The CDR3 DNA is TGCGCCAGCAGCCAGCCACAGGGGGCAGGTCTCTACGAGCAGTACTTC. This codes for CASSQPQGAGLYEQYF.

This rearrangement joins TRBV7-8 to TRBJ2-1; perhaps TRBD2 as D (5 bases). Trimming pared 1 base from V and 5 bases from J, leaving 9 bases between. The CDR3 has 14 amino acids. The V gene's germline CDR1 is SGHVS and CDR2 FQNEAQ. The chain's CDR3 is CASSLVRGNNEQFF. In DNA form, the CDR3 reads TGTGCCAGCAGCTTAGTACGGGGAAACAATGAGCAGTTCTTC.

This clonotype has just a few counts. CDR3 sequence (DNA): TGCAGTGCTAAAAACAGGGCTGACTACGAGCAGTACTTC. This encodes CSAKNRADYEQYF. The chain employs TRBV20-1 and TRBJ2-7; D is possibly TRBD1 (6 bases). Germline V CDR1 and CDR2: DFQATT, SNEGSKA (reference sequence). This CDR3 spans 13 amino acids. V shed 4 bases and J shed 3 bases, with 13 bases lying between them.

The chain is built from TRBV7-9 and TRBJ1-5; D remains ambiguous. Trimming took 1 base from V and 5 from J, leaving 12 bases between them. Germline loops: CDR1 SEHNR, CDR2 FQNEAQ (reference sequence). This CDR3 is built from 15 residues. The CDR3 sequence: CASSLGFEGDQPQHF. The CDR3 DNA sequence: TGTGCCAGCAGCTTAGGTTTCGAGGGAGATCAGCCCCAGCATTTT.

This clonotype was counted between two and nine times. This chain links TRBV5-1 with TRBJ1-1; 9 bases match TRBD1. The CDR3 covers 13 residues. The junction had 3 bases not matched to a gene; V was cut back by 6 bases and J by 3 bases. Germline values: CDR1 SGHRS, CDR2 YFSETQ. CDR3 in amino acids: CASIGTGHTEAFF. The CDR3 DNA follows: TGCGCCAGCATAGGGACAGGGCACACTGAAGCTTTCTTT.